This is a list of T cell receptor beta chains from one sample in a study of cytomegalovirus exposure and HLA in healthy donors. The method was immunoSEQ multiplex PCR; TCRdb's version includes in-frame clones alone and lacks a portion of them. The table shows tens of thousands of clones, with 65% to 75% occurring only once. What was sequenced was PBMCs. Every receptor here comes from a man aged 25-45 years in good health and CMV-seronegative. The CDR3 runs from the conserved cysteine through the conserved F or W. Each record gives: J gene, D gene, clone size, V gene, CDR3 DNA, CDR3 protein. D genes are given only for firm matches. Rows may omit the clone size; those that give it use once, few, many or a size class.

j_gene: TRBJ1-3; d_gene: -; abundance: -; v_gene: TRBV5-4; CDR3nt: TGTGCCAGCAGCTTGGGGCAGGGCTTTGGAAACACCATATATTTT; CDR3aa: CASSLGQGFGNTIYF
j_gene: TRBJ2-2; d_gene: -; abundance: -; v_gene: TRBV28; CDR3nt: TGTGCCAGCAGTTTGCTCTATCCGAACACCGGGGAGCTGTTTTTT; CDR3aa: CASSLLYPNTGELFF
j_gene: TRBJ2-7; d_gene: -; abundance: once; v_gene: TRBV2; CDR3nt: TGTGCCAGCATGGTAACGGGGGGCCACGAGCAGTACTTC; CDR3aa: CASMVTGGHEQYF
j_gene: TRBJ1-1; d_gene: -; abundance: few; v_gene: TRBV2; CDR3nt: TGTGCCAGCAGCTTAACAGAGAACACTGAAGCTTTCTTT; CDR3aa: CASSLTENTEAFF
j_gene: TRBJ1-2; d_gene: TRBD1; abundance: -; v_gene: TRBV18; CDR3nt: TGTGCCAGCTCACCAACTACAGGGGGAGACTATGGCTACACCTTC; CDR3aa: CASSPTTGGDYGYTF
j_gene: TRBJ1-2; d_gene: -; abundance: -; v_gene: TRBV30; CDR3nt: TGTGCCTGGAGTGAAGTCGGGGTGGGATCCAACTATGGCTACACCTTC; CDR3aa: CAWSEVGVGSNYGYTF
j_gene: TRBJ2-1; d_gene: -; abundance: once; v_gene: TRBV27; CDR3nt: TGTGCCAGCAGTTTTCTTGCCCGGGGTGAGCAGTTCTTC; CDR3aa: CASSFLARGEQFF
j_gene: TRBJ2-1; d_gene: TRBD2; abundance: few; v_gene: TRBV19; CDR3nt: TGTGCCAGTAGTCCTTTCCTGTTGGGGGGAGGGAATGAGCAGTTCTTC; CDR3aa: CASSPFLLGGGNEQFF
j_gene: TRBJ1-5; d_gene: -; abundance: -; v_gene: TRBV28; CDR3nt: TGTGCCAGCAGTCCCGCGGACACTTCAAATCAGCCCCAGCATTTT; CDR3aa: CASSPADTSNQPQHF
j_gene: TRBJ1-2; d_gene: -; abundance: -; v_gene: TRBV4-1; CDR3nt: TGCGCCAGCAGCCAAGGGAACAGGTATGGCTACACCTTC; CDR3aa: CASSQGNRYGYTF
j_gene: TRBJ1-1; d_gene: TRBD1; abundance: few; v_gene: TRBV5-8; CDR3nt: TGTGCCAGCAGGCGGACAGGGGACACTGAAGCTTTCTTT; CDR3aa: CASRRTGDTEAFF
j_gene: TRBJ2-7; d_gene: -; abundance: -; v_gene: TRBV28; CDR3nt: TGTGCCAGCAGCCCCTCCTTGGGCAGGGACAATCTCTACGAGCAGTACTTC; CDR3aa: CASSPSLGRDNLYEQYF
j_gene: TRBJ1-5; d_gene: TRBD1; abundance: few; v_gene: TRBV28; CDR3nt: TGTGCCAGCAGTTCGACCCCCCGGGACAGGGGATGGGGTCAGCCCCAGCATTTT; CDR3aa: CASSSTPRDRGWGQPQHF
j_gene: TRBJ2-7; d_gene: -; abundance: few; v_gene: TRBV4-1; CDR3nt: TGCGCCAGCAGCCAATATCTGGGAGGGGGCTACGAGCAGTACTTC; CDR3aa: CASSQYLGGGYEQYF
j_gene: TRBJ2-7; d_gene: -; abundance: -; v_gene: TRBV7-9; CDR3nt: TGTGCCACCCGAGAGGGTAGCTACGAGCAGTACTTC; CDR3aa: CATREGSYEQYF
j_gene: TRBJ2-7; d_gene: TRBD1; abundance: -; v_gene: TRBV20-1; CDR3nt: TGCAGTGCTTACAGGGGTAGCGAGCAGTACTTC; CDR3aa: CSAYRGSEQYF
j_gene: TRBJ2-3; d_gene: TRBD2; abundance: -; v_gene: TRBV4-2; CDR3nt: TGTGCCAGCAGCCAAGATGGACTAGCGGGGGGGACAGATACGCAGTATTTT; CDR3aa: CASSQDGLAGGTDTQYF
j_gene: TRBJ1-1; d_gene: TRBD1; abundance: -; v_gene: TRBV6-1; CDR3nt: TGTGCCAGCAGTGACGATGGGACAGCCGAAGCTTTCTTT; CDR3aa: CASSDDGTAEAFF
j_gene: TRBJ1-5; d_gene: -; abundance: -; v_gene: TRBV29-1; CDR3nt: TGCAGCGCAATTACGGACAGTAGCAATCAGCCCCAGCATTTT; CDR3aa: CSAITDSSNQPQHF
j_gene: TRBJ1-5; d_gene: TRBD1; abundance: few; v_gene: TRBV7-9; CDR3nt: TGTGCCAGCAGCTCGACAGGGATTCATAGCAATCAGCCCCAGCATTTT; CDR3aa: CASSSTGIHSNQPQHF
j_gene: TRBJ1-1; d_gene: -; abundance: -; v_gene: TRBV6-4; CDR3nt: TGTGCCAGCAGTGAACAGAAAAACACTGAAGCTTTCTTT; CDR3aa: CASSEQKNTEAFF
j_gene: TRBJ2-7; d_gene: -; abundance: -; v_gene: TRBV21-1; CDR3nt: TGTGCCAGCAGCAAAGAAAGGAGCGGGAGCCCTCCCGAGCAGTACTTC; CDR3aa: CASSKERSGSPPEQYF
j_gene: TRBJ1-3; d_gene: TRBD1; abundance: -; v_gene: TRBV11-2; CDR3nt: TGTGCCAGCAGCTTAGCCGCTGGACAGGGTTACTCTGGAAACACCATATATTTT; CDR3aa: CASSLAAGQGYSGNTIYF
j_gene: TRBJ1-4; d_gene: TRBD1; abundance: -; v_gene: TRBV5-6; CDR3nt: TGTGCCAGCAGCTTGGCGCGACAGGGGCTGGATAATGAAAAACTGTTTTTT; CDR3aa: CASSLARQGLDNEKLFF
j_gene: TRBJ1-4; d_gene: -; abundance: -; v_gene: TRBV7-9; CDR3nt: TGTTCCAGCAGCCCCCTCGGAGGAAAACTGTTTTTT; CDR3aa: CSSSPLGGKLFF
j_gene: TRBJ1-4; d_gene: TRBD1; abundance: -; v_gene: TRBV23-1; CDR3nt: TGCGCCAGCAGTCCGACAGGGGATAATGAAAAACTGTTTTTT; CDR3aa: CASSPTGDNEKLFF
j_gene: TRBJ2-7; d_gene: -; abundance: -; v_gene: TRBV5-6; CDR3nt: TGTGCCAGCAGCGGGGGCAGGGAAGGGGACGAGCAGTACTTC; CDR3aa: CASSGGREGDEQYF
j_gene: TRBJ2-1; d_gene: -; abundance: -; v_gene: TRBV4-1; CDR3nt: TGCGCCAGCAGCCAAGGTAGGGTAAAGGGGGCCTACAATGAGCAGTTCTTC; CDR3aa: CASSQGRVKGAYNEQFF
j_gene: TRBJ2-7; d_gene: -; abundance: -; v_gene: TRBV28; CDR3nt: TGTGCCAGCAGCACCCGACAGGCTGGGCCCTACGAGCAGTACTTC; CDR3aa: CASSTRQAGPYEQYF
j_gene: TRBJ2-7; d_gene: TRBD2; abundance: -; v_gene: TRBV7-2; CDR3nt: TGTGCCAGCAGCCCAGGGACTAGCGGGGGGGGTCACGAGCAGTACTTC; CDR3aa: CASSPGTSGGGHEQYF
j_gene: TRBJ2-4; d_gene: -; abundance: -; v_gene: TRBV12-1; CDR3nt: TGTGCCAGCAGCCCAGGGGGCCGGTTTGCCAAAAACATTCAGTACTTC; CDR3aa: CASSPGGRFAKNIQYF
j_gene: TRBJ2-7; d_gene: TRBD1; abundance: -; v_gene: TRBV9; CDR3nt: TGTGCCAGCAGCGTAGCGGGGACAGGATCCTACGAGCAGTACTTC; CDR3aa: CASSVAGTGSYEQYF
j_gene: TRBJ2-2; d_gene: TRBD1; abundance: -; v_gene: TRBV27; CDR3nt: TGTGCCAGCAGAGGACCCCGACAGGGGTGGGCCGGGGAGCTGTTTTTT; CDR3aa: CASRGPRQGWAGELFF
j_gene: TRBJ2-1; d_gene: -; abundance: -; v_gene: TRBV27; CDR3nt: TGTGCCAGCACGAAGGGGGGGACGAATGAGCAGTTCTTC; CDR3aa: CASTKGGTNEQFF
j_gene: TRBJ2-5; d_gene: TRBD2; abundance: -; v_gene: TRBV4-1; CDR3nt: TGCGCCAGCAGCCAGTTGGGGCGGGAGGTTTTAGAGACCCAGTACTTC; CDR3aa: CASSQLGREVLETQYF
j_gene: TRBJ2-2; d_gene: -; abundance: -; v_gene: TRBV28; CDR3nt: TGTGCCAGCAGTTTAAGACCTGCGGACACCGGGGAGCTGTTTTTT; CDR3aa: CASSLRPADTGELFF
j_gene: TRBJ2-7; d_gene: TRBD1; abundance: -; v_gene: TRBV27; CDR3nt: TGTGCCAGCAGTTTGACAGGGCGAGAGCAGTACTTC; CDR3aa: CASSLTGREQYF